This passage covers 23 T cell receptor beta chains from one sample sequenced in a study of metastatic and nonmetastatic thyroid tumors. TCRdb re-processed the PCR reads through MiXCR. The sample lists around 59,000 clones, 16% seen once, with roughly a tenth in the top ten. Nobody among the patients had been given any treatment before thyroid surgery. Material: blood. The receptors shown here come from a male donor with papillary thyroid cancer or a benign thyroid nodule (not recorded which). Some clones in this sample may be carry-over from other donors' samples.

The CDR3: CASSRDEYNEQFF. DNA of the CDR3: TGTGCCAGCAGCAGGGACGAATACAATGAGCAGTTCTTC. This chain links TRBV12-3 or TRBV12-4 with TRBJ2-1; possibly TRBD1 or TRBD2 for D (5 bases each). The CDR3 contains 13 residues. V shed 6 bases and J shed 4 bases, with 10 bases lying between them.

The chain uses TRBV5-6 and TRBJ2-7; no clear D. V shed 4 bases and J shed 3 bases, with 11 bases lying between them. Germline-derived CDR1 and CDR2 are SGHDT and YYEEEE. The CDR3 loop spans 13 amino acids. CDR3 sequence reads: CASSLGKGYEQYF. CDR3 in DNA: TGTGCCAGCAGCCTTGGAAAGGGCTACGAGCAGTACTTC.

This clone has a count of ten or more. The CDR3 bases are TGTGCCAGCAGCTTCGTCAGCCCAAACACCGGGGAGCTGTTTTTT. This translates into CASSFVSPNTGELFF. The V call is TRBV5-5, the J call TRBJ2-2, with D uncertain. With 2 bases removed from V and 2 bases from J, the gap between germline ends came to 10 bases. The CDR3 has 15 amino acids. The germline V gene has CDR1 SGHKS and CDR2 YYEKEE (reference sequence).

This clone was recorded at least ten times. The gene calls are TRBV6-1 and TRBJ2-2; 14 positions agree with TRBD2. This CDR3 is built from 20 residues. CDR1 and CDR2 from the germline V gene are MNHNS and SASEGT. V lost 0 bases to trimming and J lost 5 bases; unmatched junction nucleotides: 11. The CDR3, as DNA: TGTGCCAGCAGTGAAGCATTCGGGGGGAGACTAGCGGGAGGGACCGGGGAGCTGTTTTTT. This codes for CASSEAFGGRLAGGTGELFF.

This clone was seen a handful of times. The chain is built from TRBV4-2 and TRBJ2-1; 7 positions match TRBD1. Germline loops: CDR1 LGHNA, CDR2 YNFKEQ. The CDR3 loop spans 15 amino acids. J was trimmed by 5 bases and V by 6 bases; bases with no gene match: 10. DNA of the CDR3: TGTGCCAGCAGACAGGAGACAGGGTACAACAATGAGCAGTTCTTC. Its translation: CASRQETGYNNEQFF.

In its sample, this clone was seen a few times. The chain is built from TRBV6-1 and TRBJ1-2; possible D gene TRBD1, 6 bases. The V and J ends lost 8 bases and 5 bases respectively, with 18 bases between them. Germline CDR1 is MNHNS and CDR2 is SASEGT. The CDR3 has 14 amino acids. As DNA, the CDR3 is TGTGCCAGCGCACCGGGGGGGCAGCCTTATGGCTACACCTTC. Amino acids: CASAPGGQPYGYTF.

In this sample, this clone turned up many times. This rearrangement joins TRBV10-3 to TRBJ1-5; no clear D gene. The CDR3 length is 12 residues. V was clipped by 2 bases and J by 9 bases, with 8 bases between them. Germline loops: CDR1 ENHRY, CDR2 SYGVKD. The DNA for the CDR3 is TGTGCCATCAGTGAGAGCGAGGGGCCCCAGCATTTT. Residues: CAISESEGPQHF.

In this sample, this clone turned up many times. The chain joins TRBV15 to TRBJ2-7; D perhaps matches TRBD2 (5 bases). Germline V gives CDR1 LNHNV, CDR2 YYDKDF (reference sequence). The CDR3 spans 14 residues. Trimming removed 0 bases from V and 5 bases from J, with 11 bases in between. CDR3 residues: CATSREYTGDEQYF. CDR3 DNA sequence: TGTGCCACCAGCAGAGAGTACACCGGGGACGAGCAGTACTTC. The entire variable domain, with the rest obtained from reference TRBV15 and TRBJ2-7, is as follows: DAMVIQNPRYQVTQFGKPVTLSCSQTLNHNVMYWYQQKSSQAPKLLFHYYDKDFNNEADTPDNFQSRRPNTSFCFLDIRSPGLGDTAMYLCATSREYTGDEQYFGPGTRLTVT.

This clone was seen many times. The chain is built from TRBV4-1 and TRBJ2-2; D ambiguous. Looked up from germline, CDR1 is MGHRA and CDR2 is YSYEKL. V lost 4 bases and J 7 bases, leaving 10 bases between the germline ends. The CDR3 totals 13 residues. The CDR3 is CASSPTGRGELFF. The CDR3 nucleotides are TGCGCCAGCAGCCCAACCGGTCGCGGGGAGCTGTTTTTT.

Turning to this clone: At one of its ends the junction is not consistent with the germline gene, which may arise from a read error. This chain uses TRBV28 with TRBJ1-1, with 8 bases lining up with TRBD1. The V gene's germline CDR1 is MDHEN and CDR2 SYDVKM. CDR3 length: 15 residues. Here the CDR3 DNA reads TGTGCCAGCAGTCAGCAGAGTGACAGGGGCACTGAATCTTTCTTT. Its protein is CASSQQSDRGTESFF. Looking up the rest from reference TRBV28 and TRBJ1-1 gives the full variable domain: DVKVTQSSRYLVKRTGEKVFLECVQDMDHENMFWYRQDPGLGLRLIYFSYDVKMKEKGDIPEGYSVSREKKERFSLILESASTNQTSMYLCASSQQSDRGTESFFGQGTRLTVV.

This clone showed up many times. The chain combines TRBV14 with TRBJ2-5, with D tentatively TRBD1 (6 bases). With 0 bases removed from V and 4 bases from J, the gap between germline ends came to 12 bases. The CDR3 totals 15 residues. Germline V gene data show CDR1 as SGHDN and CDR2 as FVKESK. CDR3 loop: CASSQEVGRGETQYF. The CDR3 DNA reads TGTGCCAGCAGCCAAGAGGTGGGCAGGGGAGAGACCCAGTACTTC.

Ten or more counts support this clone. The rearrangement uses TRBV29-1 and TRBJ2-3; 10 nucleotides agree with TRBD2. The V gene's germline CDR1 is SQVTM and CDR2 ANQGSEA. This CDR3 region has 15 residues. V trimming: 4 bases; J trimming: 4 bases; junction bases outside the gene matches: 8. DNA for the CDR3: TGCAGCGTTGTCATCCGAGGACTAGCGGCAGATACGCAGTATTTT. It encodes CSVVIRGLAADTQYF.

At least ten counts were recorded for this clone. J is TRBJ1-1 and V is TRBV7-9, with D possibly TRBD1 on 5 matching bases. V shed 5 bases and J shed 4 bases, with 14 bases lying between them. The CDR3 sequence is 14 residues long. The germline CDR1 and CDR2 sequences are SEHNR and FQNEAQ (reference sequence). CDR3 amino acids: CASSPRTQSTEAFF. The CDR3 DNA reads as TGTGCCAGCAGCCCTCGGACACAGAGCACTGAAGCTTTCTTT.

This clone was found many times. The chain has TRBV18 and TRBJ1-2; TRBD1 agrees at 8 bases. The germline gives CDR1 KGHSH, CDR2 LQKENI. This CDR3 is built from 14 residues. Trimming removed 2 bases from V and 5 bases from J; junction bases left unmatched: 4. CDR3 coding DNA: TGTGCCAGCTCACCAGCGACAGGGGAGTATGGCTACACCTTC. Translated: CASSPATGEYGYTF.

This clone was detected only a few times. With a much larger clone just one base away, this may be a read error. V usage is TRBV29-1 and J usage is TRBJ2-3; D is uncertain. Germline CDR1 reads SQVTM; CDR2 reads ANQGSEA. The V gene lost 1 base and the J gene lost 0 bases, with 11 bases spanning the gap. The CDR3 is made up of 15 amino acids. CDR3: CSVEGKGCSTDTQYF. The CDR3, as DNA: TGCAGCGTTGAAGGAAAGGGTTGTAGCACAGATACGCAGTATTTT.

This clone was counted at least ten times. The chain is built from TRBV6-1 and TRBJ2-5; 11 bases are a match to TRBD1. Germline V gene lookup returns CDR1 MNHNS and CDR2 SASEGT. Trimming removed 3 bases from V and 9 bases from J; junction bases left unmatched: 9. There are 15 residues in the CDR3. The CDR3 region has the DNA TGTGCCAGCAGTGACCGGGACAGGGGGATGTGGGCCCAGTACTTC. This translates into CASSDRDRGMWAQYF.

This clone was seen ten or more times. CDR3 nucleotides: TGTGCCAGCAGTTTATTCAGAGACTACACAGATACGCAGTATTTT. Translating it yields CASSLFRDYTDTQYF. The chain couples TRBV28 to TRBJ2-3; D might be TRBD2 (5 bases). The germline V gene has CDR1 MDHEN and CDR2 SYDVKM. The CDR3 runs 15 residues. V lost 1 base and J lost 2, with 10 bases in between.

Worth noting for this clone: A read error may be the cause here, since a much bigger clone is one base away. The chain combines TRBV7-3 with TRBJ2-2; 9 bases match TRBD2. The CDR3 is 16 residues long. J was trimmed by 1 base and V by 11 bases; bases with no gene match: 11. Germline assignment: CDR1 SGHTA and CDR2 FQGTGA. CDR3 sequence reads: CADSLSGGRNTGELFF. The CDR3 DNA sequence: TGTGCCGACAGCTTAAGCGGGGGGAGGAACACCGGGGAGCTGTTTTTT.

This clone was seen many times. In DNA, the CDR3 is TGTGCCAGCAGCTTAGATCTGGCCTCCGCTAACAACTATGGCTACACCTTC. Encoded protein: CASSLDLASANNYGYTF. The chain couples TRBV11-2 to TRBJ1-2; D is unclear. The CDR3 runs 17 residues. CDR1 is SGHAT and CDR2 is FQNNGV in the germline V gene. V dropped 0 bases and J dropped 2 bases, with 16 bases sitting between them.

This clone appeared many times. This sequence joins TRBV7-9 and TRBJ1-1; D may be TRBD1 (5 bases). The ends were cut back, 7 bases at V and 3 bases at J, with 12 bases in the middle. The CDR3 consists of 13 residues. Germline V gene data show CDR1 as SEHNR and CDR2 as FQNEAQ (reference sequence). The CDR3 loop reads CASTVPGDTEAFF. The DNA of the CDR3 is TGTGCCAGCACCGTTCCGGGGGACACTGAAGCTTTCTTT.

This clone was counted many times. V gene TRBV20-1 combines with J gene TRBJ2-3; tentatively, D is TRBD1 (5 bases). V shed 6 bases and J shed 0 bases, with 13 bases lying between them. Germline V lookup: CDR1 DFQATT, CDR2 SNEGSKA (reference sequence). This CDR3 has 14 amino acids. CDR3 amino acids: CSAETDASTDTQYF. The CDR3 DNA reads as TGCAGTGCGGAGACAGATGCTAGCACAGATACGCAGTATTTT.

Points on this clone: A much larger clone lies one base from this, so it may be a read error. This chain connects TRBV7-2 to TRBJ2-7, with D perhaps assigned TRBD1 or TRBD2 (5 bases each). The ends were cut back, 2 bases at V and 4 bases at J, with 9 bases in the middle. Germline V gives CDR1 SGHTA, CDR2 FQGNSA. The CDR3 spans 13 residues. CDR3 residues: CASSLSGTYEQYV. CDR3 in DNA: TGTGCCAGCAGCTTATCCGGGACGTACGAGCAGTACGTC.

There are many counts of this clone. The chain uses TRBV5-1 and TRBJ2-7, with no clear D. Trimming shortened V by 4 bases and J by 0 bases, and 2 bases separated the two germline ends. The CDR3 extends over 11 amino acids. Per the germline V gene, CDR1 is SGHRS and CDR2 is YFSETQ. Written as DNA, the CDR3 is TGCGCCAGCAGCACCTCCTACGAGCAGTACGTC. Protein: CASSTSYEQYV.